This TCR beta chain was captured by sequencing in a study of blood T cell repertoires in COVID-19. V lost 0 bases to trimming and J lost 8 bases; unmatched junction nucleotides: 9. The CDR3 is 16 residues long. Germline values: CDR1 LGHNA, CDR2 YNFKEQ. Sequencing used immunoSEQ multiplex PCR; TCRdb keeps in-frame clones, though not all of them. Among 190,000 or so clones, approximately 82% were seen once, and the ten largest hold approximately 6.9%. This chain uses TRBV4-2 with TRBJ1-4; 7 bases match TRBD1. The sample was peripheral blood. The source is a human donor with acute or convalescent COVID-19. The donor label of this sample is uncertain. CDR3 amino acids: CASSQDGDRKKEKLFF. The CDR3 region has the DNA TGTGCCAGCAGCCAAGATGGGGACAGAAAGAAGGAAAAACTGTTTTTT.